These 6 T cell receptor beta chains came from one sample sequenced in a study of blood T cell repertoires in COVID-19. Sequencing used immunoSEQ multiplex PCR; TCRdb keeps in-frame clones, though not all of them. The repertoire holds about 230,000 clones, with less than 85% as singletons. Specimen: PBMCs or T cells enriched from blood (not recorded which). These receptors all stem from a man in his sixties who had recovered from COVID-19.

This clone has a handful of counts. The CDR3 reads CASSHRGAGNTIYF. The CDR3 nucleotides are TGTGCCAGCAGCCACAGGGGTGCTGGAAACACCATATATTTT. V is TRBV3-1 (or the pseudogene TRBV3-2) and J is TRBJ1-3, with D possibly matching TRBD1 (6 bases). V was pared by 3 bases and J by 2 bases, with 8 bases between. This CDR3 comprises 14 residues. The germline V gene has CDR1 LGHDT and CDR2 YNNKEL (reference sequence).

The V call is TRBV30, the J call TRBJ1-2, with a possible D match to TRBD1 (5 bases). The V gene's germline CDR1 is GTSNPN and CDR2 SVGIG (reference sequence). The CDR3 sequence is 14 residues long. The V gene lost 1 base and the J gene lost 3 bases, with 12 bases spanning the gap. CDR3 nucleotides: TGTGCCTGGAGTGGGGGGGACCGCTACTATGGCTACACCTTC. It yields the protein CAWSGGDRYYGYTF.

The V gene is TRBV29-1, the J gene TRBJ2-7; 8 bases match TRBD1. V shed 4 bases and J 3 bases; nucleotides not matched to a gene: 5. From germline, CDR1 is SQVTM and CDR2 ANQGSEA. CDR3 size: 13 residues. The CDR3 DNA follows: TGCAGCGTTGGCGGCAGGGGGCTCTACGAGCAGTACTTC. It specifies CSVGGRGLYEQYF.

The rearrangement joins TRBV6-5 to TRBJ1-5; 8 positions match TRBD1. Germline CDR1 is MNHEY and CDR2 is SVGAGI. The CDR3 runs 15 residues. Unmatched junction bases numbered 10, after V lost 6 bases and J lost 6 bases. CDR3 loop: CASRKEQGVSQPQHF. The CDR3 bases are TGTGCCAGCAGGAAAGAACAGGGGGTTAGTCAGCCCCAGCATTTT.

The rearrangement links TRBV11-2 to TRBJ2-5, with a possible D match to TRBD1 (6 bases). The CDR3 is made up of 13 amino acids. The V gene's germline CDR1 is SGHAT and CDR2 FQNNGV. V lost 1 base and J lost 7, with 10 bases in between. The CDR3 nucleotides are TGTGCCAGCAGCTTAGGCAGGGGATGGACCCAGTACTTC. Amino acid sequence: CASSLGRGWTQYF.

This chain uses TRBV10-3 with TRBJ1-3; 7 bases agree with TRBD1. Germline V gene data show CDR1 as ENHRY and CDR2 as SYGVKD. Trimming at V came to 6 bases and at J to 0 bases, leaving 5 bases not matched to a gene. This CDR3 is 15 amino acids long. The CDR3 protein is CAISPGGRSGNTIYF. The CDR3 coding sequence is TGTGCCATCAGCCCAGGGGGTCGCTCTGGAAACACCATATATTTT.